This is a list of T cell receptor beta chains from one sample in a study of blood T cell repertoires in COVID-19. TCRdb's copy holds only in-frame clones and misses some; the assay was immunoSEQ multiplex PCR. Found here are under 300,000 clones, around 89% of them singletons; the top ten hold approximately 2%. The material sequenced was PBMCs or T cells enriched from blood (not recorded which). The receptors shown here come from a woman in her sixties or seventies in a cohort exposed to, infected with or recovered from COVID-19 (not recorded which). Each CDR3 is given with its conserved first and last residue. D genes are given only for firm matches. Not every row has a clone size; where given, it reads once, few, many or a size class.

>NA|TRBJ1-2|NA|TRBV6-5|14
CASRNRASVYGYTF
TGTGCCAGCAGGAACAGGGCGTCGGTCTATGGCTACACCTTC
>NA|TRBJ2-1|NA|TRBV7-9|16
CASRWTWPSSYNEQFF
TGTGCCAGCAGGTGGACTTGGCCGAGCTCCTACAATGAGCAGTTCTTC
>NA|TRBJ2-1|NA|TRBV30|16
CAWSEQSRGGYNEQFF
TGTGCCTGGAGTGAGCAATCTCGCGGTGGCTACAATGAGCAGTTCTTC
>NA|TRBJ1-1|TRBD1|TRBV5-1|14
CASRPGTGSPEAFF
TGCGCCAGCAGGCCCGGGACAGGATCCCCTGAAGCTTTCTTT
>few|TRBJ2-5|TRBD1|TRBV2|14
CATNGQGVRETQYF
TGTGCCACCAACGGACAGGGTGTTCGCGAGACCCAGTACTTC
>NA|TRBJ2-7|TRBD1|TRBV6-5|15
CASRRQGVEPYEQYF
TGTGCCAGCAGGCGACAGGGGGTGGAACCCTACGAGCAGTACTTC
>NA|TRBJ2-5|NA|TRBV6-5|14
CASSGGRTQETQYF
TGTGCCAGCAGCGGAGGCCGAACCCAAGAGACCCAGTACTTC
>NA|TRBJ2-7|TRBD1|TRBV4-3|16
CASSQGGDREAYEQYF
TGCGCCAGCAGCCAAGGTGGGGACAGGGAAGCCTACGAGCAGTACTTC
>NA|TRBJ2-1|TRBD2|TRBV6-6|16
CASSYLLAGVEDEQFF
TGTGCCAGCAGTTACCTCCTGGCGGGAGTGGAGGATGAGCAGTTCTTC
>NA|TRBJ2-5|TRBD1|TRBV18|13
CASSSGQGETQYF
TGTGCCAGCTCATCCGGACAGGGAGAGACCCAGTACTTC
>NA|TRBJ2-7|TRBD1|TRBV4-1|16
CASSQDWPGGSYEQYF
TGCGCCAGCAGCCAAGATTGGCCAGGGGGATCCTACGAGCAGTACTTC
>few|TRBJ1-3|NA|TRBV5-1|15
CASSGEGRTGNTIYF
TGCGCCAGCAGCGGGGAGGGTCGAACGGGAAACACCATATATTTT
>NA|TRBJ2-1|NA|TRBV10-1|13
CASMSRNGNEQFF
TGCGCCAGCATGAGCAGGAATGGGAATGAGCAGTTCTTC
>NA|TRBJ1-5|NA|TRBV28|14
CASRGSGSNQPQHF
TGTGCCAGCAGGGGTTCGGGTAGCAATCAGCCCCAGCATTTT
>NA|TRBJ2-2|TRBD2|TRBV7-6|15
CATNPSGENTGELFF
TGTGCCACAAACCCTAGCGGGGAAAACACCGGGGAGCTGTTTTTT
>NA|TRBJ1-1|TRBD1|TRBV9|14
CASSVAGGTTEAFF
TGTGCCAGCAGCGTAGCAGGGGGTACCACTGAAGCTTTCTTT
>NA|TRBJ2-7|NA|TRBV6-5|15
CASSLKRPPRYEQYF
TGTGCCAGCAGCCTGAAGAGGCCTCCCCGCTACGAGCAGTACTTC
>NA|TRBJ2-1|TRBD2|TRBV11-2|14
CASSPTSGSYEQFF
TGTGCCAGCAGCCCGACTAGCGGGAGCTATGAGCAGTTCTTC
>NA|TRBJ1-1|NA|TRBV3-1/TRBV3-2|13
CASSQGPNTEAFF
TGTGCCAGCAGCCAGGGGCCGAACACTGAAGCTTTCTTT
>NA|TRBJ1-3|TRBD1|TRBV29-1|14
CSATSGTGGNTIYF
TGCAGCGCAACCAGCGGGACAGGGGGAAACACCATATATTTT
>NA|TRBJ2-5|NA|TRBV6-1|15
CASSEMYREQETQYF
TGTGCCAGCAGTGAAATGTACAGGGAGCAAGAGACCCAGTACTTC
>NA|TRBJ1-6|TRBD1|TRBV5-1|12
CASTTGNSPLHF
TGCGCCAGCACGACAGGGAACTCACCCCTCCACTTT
>NA|TRBJ2-7|NA|TRBV3-1/TRBV3-2|12
CASSQVRYEQYF
TGTGCCAGCAGCCAAGTCCGCTACGAGCAGTACTTC
>NA|TRBJ2-5|NA|TRBV28|11
CASSLSPHQYF
TGTGCCAGCAGTTTATCCCCCCACCAGTACTTC
>NA|TRBJ1-2|TRBD1|TRBV5-6|15
CASSLGTGGSYGYTF
TGTGCCAGCAGCTTAGGGACAGGGGGGAGCTATGGCTACACCTTC
>NA|TRBJ2-5|NA|TRBV5-4|12
CASSLGEETQYF
TGTGCCAGCAGCTTGGGCGAAGAGACCCAGTACTTC
>NA|TRBJ2-5|TRBD2|TRBV5-4|14
CASTASGGGETQYF
TGTGCCAGCACCGCGAGCGGGGGCGGGGAGACCCAGTACTTC
>once|TRBJ2-5|NA|TRBV5-4|14
CASSFQAGMETQYF
TGTGCCAGCAGCTTCCAGGCGGGTATGGAGACCCAGTACTTC
>NA|TRBJ1-5|TRBD1|TRBV6-2/TRBV6-3|15
CASSYGGQFNQPQHF
TGTGCCAGCAGTTATGGGGGACAGTTCAATCAGCCCCAGCATTTT
>NA|TRBJ2-2|NA|TRBV6-6|14
CASSVQGNTGELFF
TGTGCCAGCAGCGTACAGGGGAACACCGGGGAGCTGTTTTTT
>NA|TRBJ2-1|TRBD2|TRBV7-2|13
CASSDVTSAGQFF
TGTGCCAGCAGCGACGTAACTAGCGCGGGGCAGTTCTTC
>NA|TRBJ2-7|TRBD1|TRBV5-1|15
CASSLQGQGGNEQYF
TGCGCCAGCAGCTTGCAGGGACAGGGGGGTAACGAGCAGTACTTC
>NA|TRBJ1-1|NA|TRBV19|12
CASSIVQGATFF
TGTGCCAGTAGTATAGTTCAGGGCGCGACTTTCTTT
>NA|TRBJ1-3|NA|TRBV12-3/TRBV12-4|12
CASTQAGNTIYF
TGTGCCAGCACCCAGGCGGGTAACACCATATATTTT
>few|TRBJ2-1|TRBD2|TRBV7-9|15
CASSSREGRYNEQFF
TGTGCCAGCAGCTCGCGGGAGGGTCGTTACAATGAGCAGTTCTTC
>NA|TRBJ2-2|NA|TRBV4-3|16
CASSPTGRGNTGELFF
TGCGCCAGCAGCCCGACAGGGCGGGGAAACACCGGGGAGCTGTTTTTT
>NA|TRBJ2-1|NA|TRBV11-2|13
CASSFRGAGEQFF
TGTGCCAGCAGCTTTCGGGGGGCAGGTGAGCAGTTCTTC
>NA|TRBJ2-7|NA|TRBV28|15
CASSLGGADSYEQYF
TGTGCCAGCAGTTTGGGGGGAGCAGACTCCTACGAGCAGTACTTC
>once|TRBJ2-4|TRBD1|TRBV7-9|17
CASSRGQGALAKNIQYF
TGTGCCAGCAGCCGCGGACAGGGGGCGCTCGCCAAAAACATTCAGTACTTC